The TCR beta chain described here comes from a study of blood T cell repertoires in COVID-19 (TCRdb year 2020). General notes on the study: Collaborator samples came from the United States, Italy and Spain and covered acute and convalescent phases of COVID-19. The material from the prospective study consisted of cDNA or gDNA derived from T cells, B-cell-depleted T cells, or PBMCs. Deeply sampled blood TCRbeta repertoires from subjects exposed to, actively infected with, or recovered from COVID-19 were included in the dataset. The repertoires were released in a freely available public database intended as a resource for research on the immune response to SARS-CoV-2. Samples came from the ongoing ImmuneRACE study (first 160 participants) plus 1,254 subjects from 6 global collaborators. Nearly every sample came with metadata listing a de-identified subject ID, COVID-19 status, age in years and sex. Where available, HLA class I and class II types were obtained from metadata supplied by the sample provider rather than from assay-based typing. Beyond this particular receptor, the publication reports: The amount of clinical and demographic metadata varied by source and participant and was provided uncurated.

TCRbeta CDR3 regions were amplified from genomic DNA using the immunoSEQ Assay, a bias-controlled multiplex PCR. In the authors' own workflow: The number of nucleated cells in each sample was estimated by amplification of reference gene primers within the assay. To quantify the absolute abundance of each unique TCRbeta CDR3 rearrangement, sequence reads were collapsed and filtered. For each sample, productive Simpson clonality was calculated by taking the square root of Simpson's diversity index across productive rearrangements. TCRdb mirrors the immuneACCESS table, restricted to in-frame sequences. Some clones are absent from its copies; in checked studies, under half trace to an unresolved V gene, and the reason for the others is unknown. V, J and clone size were drawn from that table, and D and trimming were deduced from the DNA. Present in this sample are approximately 210,000 clones, approximately 84% of which were seen just once. The ten largest clones take up 15% of the sample.

In the case of this clone: Its target antigen remains unknown. No base-level quality is on record; no much larger clone is a single base apart.

V and J are truncated by 0 bases and 8 bases respectively, leaving an intervening sequence of 14 bases. The germline V gene encodes CDR1 SGHKS and CDR2 YYEKEE (reference sequence). From its cysteine to its phenylalanine, the CDR3 spans 14 amino acids. Of the read, only the CDR3 DNA is kept; its 42 bases are in frame from base 1. Participants in the prospective study were aged roughly 18 to 100 years, lived in 20 to 30 United States geographic areas, and enrolled through a virtual design. To assign participants to cohorts, the prospective study relied on clinical history that participants themselves reported in a screening survey and a study questionnaire. Recovered participants in ImmuneRACE Cohort 3 were defined as having two consecutive negative NP/OP PCR tests, clearance from a healthcare professional, or resolution of symptoms. Each participant in the prospective study had whole blood, serum and a nasopharyngeal or oropharyngeal swab collected by mobile phlebotomists. Over a roughly two-month period, participants in the prospective study had the option of providing additional blood draws and questionnaires. Before DNA extraction, prospective study blood samples were shipped either frozen or at room temperature.

The rearrangement combines TRBV5-5 with TRBJ1-2; TRBD1 is possibly the D segment (6 matching bases). The TCR sequence derives from a middle-aged man who had recovered from COVID-19. The sequencing sample was made of PBMCs or T cells enriched from blood (not recorded which). The CDR3 protein sequence reads: CASSLASGDSGYTF. The DNA is TGTGCCAGCAGCTTGGCCTCAGGGGATAGCGGCTACACCTTC.